This TCR beta chain came from a study of T cell changes during pregnancy in multiple sclerosis. Data came from immunoSEQ multiplex PCR; TCRdb stores just in-frame clones and leaves some out. This table has around 60,000 clones, roughly 93% appearing once. The TCR originated in a female donor with multiple sclerosis, enrolled in a pregnancy study. Sequencing was performed on CD4+ T cells from peripheral blood mononuclear cells, taken before pregnancy.

CDR3 nucleotide sequence: TGCAGCGTTGTGAGGGGGACAGGGCAAGAGACCCAGTACTTC. This gives the protein CSVVRGTGQETQYF. V is TRBV29-1 and J is TRBJ2-5; 9 bases line up with TRBD1. CDR3 length: 14 amino acids. With 4 bases clipped from V and 2 bases from J, the junction kept 5 bases outside the gene matches. Germline loops: CDR1 SQVTM, CDR2 ANQGSEA.